These 17 T cell receptor beta chains originate from one sample sequenced in a study of cytomegalovirus exposure and HLA in healthy donors. A multiplex PCR was run with 60 Vbeta primers and 13 Jbeta primers. Libraries were prepared by immunoSEQ multiplex PCR; TCRdb keeps only in-frame clonotypes and omits some of them. The table includes roughly 150,000 clones, 81% detected once. The sample taken for sequencing was PBMCs. The receptors were sampled from a man aged 45-65 years in good health and CMV-seropositive.

The sample holds a few counts of this clone. One end of the junction does not line up with germline, which may come from a read error. The V gene is TRBV7-2, the J gene TRBJ1-1, with a weak D call TRBD1 (6 bases). CDR3 length equals 12 residues. Germline V CDR1 and CDR2: SGHTA, FQGNSA. CDR3 sequence: CASSTLGASRSF. The CDR3 bases are TGTGCCAGCAGCACCTTGGGGGCAAGCCGCTCATTT.

The chain joins TRBV6-5 to TRBJ1-1, with 7 bases matching TRBD1. This CDR3 is 14 amino acids long. The J segment lost 1 base and the V segment lost 7 bases, leaving 6 bases of the junction unmatched. The germline CDR1 and CDR2 sequences are MNHEY and SVGAGI. The CDR3 is CASKGAWGNTEAFF. Written as DNA, the CDR3 is TGTGCCAGCAAGGGGGCGTGGGGGAACACTGAAGCTTTCTTT.

This clone was seen more than once but under ten times. The genes are TRBV2 and TRBJ2-7, with TRBD1 matching 9 bases. Losses at the gene ends were 7 bases for V and 6 bases for J; bases not matched to a gene: 16. The CDR3 extends over 16 amino acids. Germline V gene sequence: CDR1 SNHLY, CDR2 FYNNEI. The CDR3: CASTLLAGTGRREQYF. CDR3 nucleotides: TGTGCCAGCACCTTGCTCGCCGGGACAGGGCGGCGCGAGCAGTACTTC.

This clone has only a few counts. The chain links TRBV6-1 to TRBJ2-7; maybe TRBD1 (5 bases). The germline V gene has CDR1 MNHNS and CDR2 SASEGT. The length of the CDR3 is 15 residues. V was cut by 2 bases and J by 0 bases, with 11 bases left in between. CDR3 sequence (DNA): TGTGCCAGCAGTGAAAGGCTAGACAGCTCCTACGAGCAGTACTTC. Translated: CASSERLDSSYEQYF.

This sequence joins TRBV5-1 and TRBJ2-1, with D unclear. V was trimmed by 4 bases and J by 5 bases, leaving 13 bases between them. The germline V gene encodes CDR1 SGHRS and CDR2 YFSETQ. CDR3 length equals 14 residues. The CDR3 reads CASSPSRLHNEQFF. The CDR3 nucleotides are TGCGCCAGCAGCCCCTCGAGACTTCACAATGAGCAGTTCTTC.

The chain carries TRBV2 and TRBJ1-1; D gene unclear. Germline V gene sequence: CDR1 SNHLY, CDR2 FYNNEI. V was clipped by 5 bases and J by 0 bases, with 7 bases between them. The CDR3 has 13 amino acids. Written as DNA, the CDR3 is TGTGCCAGCAGTAACGGGTTGAACACTGAAGCTTTCTTT. This encodes CASSNGLNTEAFF. The full variable domain, its missing parts supplied by reference TRBV2 and TRBJ1-1, is EPEVTQTPSHQVTQMGQEVILRCVPISNHLYFYWYRQILGQKVEFLVSFYNNEISEKSEIFDDQFSVERPDGSNFTLKIRSTKLEDSAMYFCASSNGLNTEAFFGQGTRLTVV.

The V gene is TRBV6-5, the J gene TRBJ2-7; 7 positions match TRBD2. CDR1 and CDR2 (germline): MNHEY, SVGAGI. The CDR3 spans 13 residues. V was pared by 6 bases and J by 4 bases, with 6 bases of the junction left unmatched. The CDR3 reads CASSPSGGYEQYF. DNA for the CDR3: TGTGCCAGCAGCCCCTCGGGGGGATACGAGCAGTACTTC.

This clone was detected only once. This chain connects TRBV19 to TRBJ1-5; TRBD1 might be the D (6 bases). V was trimmed by 4 bases and J by 0 bases, leaving 19 bases between them. This CDR3 comprises 18 residues. The V gene's germline CDR1 is LNHDA and CDR2 SQIVND (reference sequence). The CDR3, as DNA: TGTGCCAGTAGTACCCCAGGAAGGGGGGGTTATAGCAATCAGCCCCAGCATTTT. Translated, it gives CASSTPGRGGYSNQPQHF.

The CDR3 spells CASQGNTEAFF. CDR3 DNA sequence: TGTGCCTCACAGGGGAACACTGAAGCTTTCTTT. This chain links TRBV28 with TRBJ1-1; tentative D call: TRBD1 (6 bases). The length of the CDR3 is 11 residues. The germline CDR1 and CDR2 sequences are MDHEN and SYDVKM. The V gene lost 11 bases and the J gene lost 1 base, with 8 bases spanning the gap.

CDR3 protein: CASSPLGAGTDTQYF. The CDR3 DNA is TGTGCCAGCAGTCCCTTGGGGGCTGGTACAGATACGCAGTATTTT. V is TRBV25-1 and J is TRBJ2-3; D may be TRBD1 (6 bases). The CDR3 is 15 residues long. Germline V gives CDR1 MGHDK, CDR2 SYGVNS. V lost 5 bases, J lost 3 bases, and 15 bases lay in between.

This chain uses TRBV11-2 with TRBJ2-2, with a tentative D call TRBD2 (7 bases). The CDR3 sequence is 15 residues long. Germline CDR1 is SGHAT and CDR2 is FQNNGV. Trimming took 5 bases from V and 7 from J, leaving 17 bases between them. CDR3 protein: CASSPSRGAGGELFF. CDR3 bases: TGTGCCAGCAGCCCTTCCCGGGGGGCGGGCGGGGAGCTGTTTTTT.

The rearrangement joins TRBV19 to TRBJ2-1; 14 positions match TRBD2. V trimming: 5 bases; J trimming: 8 bases; junction bases outside the gene matches: 8. The CDR3 covers 16 residues. CDR1 is LNHDA, CDR2 SQIVND, per germline (reference sequence). The DNA of the CDR3 is TGTGCCAGTAGTCTGAGGACTAGCGGGGGGAGGGATGAGCAGTTCTTC. This encodes CASSLRTSGGRDEQFF.

The CDR3, as DNA: TGTGCCAGCAGTTGGCCTGGGACTAGCAGCGAGCAGTACTTC. Translation: CASSWPGTSSEQYF. J is TRBJ2-7 and V is TRBV28; 9 nucleotides line up with TRBD2. The CDR3 runs to 14 residues. Per germline, CDR1 MDHEN and CDR2 SYDVKM. With V trimmed by 4 bases and J by 6 bases, 7 bases remained unmatched. The full variable domain, with the rest looked up from reference TRBV28 and TRBJ2-7, is DVKVTQSSRYLVKRTGEKVFLECVQDMDHENMFWYRQDPGLGLRLIYFSYDVKMKEKGDIPEGYSVSREKKERFSLILESASTNQTSMYLCASSWPGTSSEQYFGPGTRLTVT.

This clone was detected only once. V gene TRBV9 combines with J gene TRBJ2-2; 9 bases agree with TRBD1. This CDR3 region has 15 residues. V was clipped by 3 bases and J by 5 bases; unmatched bases: 5. Per the germline V gene, CDR1 is SGDLS and CDR2 is YYNGEE. CDR3: CASSDRDRETGELFF. The CDR3 nucleotides read TGTGCCAGCAGCGACCGGGACAGGGAAACCGGGGAGCTGTTTTTT. Full variable domain (missing parts from reference TRBV9 and TRBJ2-2): DSGVTQTPKHLITATGQRVTLRCSPRSGDLSVYWYQQSLDQGLQFLIQYYNGEERAKGNILERFSAQQFPDLHSELNLSSLELGDSALYFCASSDRDRETGELFFGEGSRLTVL.

The chain couples TRBV2 to TRBJ2-5; 11 bases are shared with TRBD1. Unmatched junction bases numbered 4, after V lost 6 bases and J lost 1 base. The germline V gene encodes CDR1 SNHLY and CDR2 FYNNEI. The CDR3 spans 15 residues. The CDR3 loop is CASSRDRGIQETQYF. The CDR3 nucleotides read TGTGCCAGCAGCCGGGACAGGGGGATCCAAGAGACCCAGTACTTC.

The rearrangement links TRBV5-6 to TRBJ2-7; D perhaps matches TRBD2 (7 bases). Trimming removed 2 bases at V and 10 bases at J, with 16 bases between. The CDR3 has 13 amino acids. The germline V gene has CDR1 SGHDT and CDR2 YYEEEE. The CDR3 is CASSFPAGAEQYF. The DNA of the CDR3 is TGTGCCAGCAGCTTTCCGGCGGGGGCGGAACAGTACTTC.

The CDR3 DNA follows: TGCAGCGCTAAGAGGACTAGCGGGGCTCCCACAGATACGCAGTATTTT. This sequence encodes CSAKRTSGAPTDTQYF. The J gene is TRBJ2-3, the V gene TRBV29-1, with 12 bases that match TRBD2. J lost 2 bases, V lost 7 bases, and 10 bases had no gene match. Germline V gene sequence: CDR1 SQVTM, CDR2 ANQGSEA. This CDR3 is built from 16 residues.